The 11 T cell receptor beta chains given below trace back to one sample, sequenced in a study of T cell clones after liver transplantation. The repertoire was sequenced with immunoSEQ multiplex PCR; TCRdb's copy has only in-frame clones and lacks some. The profile shows around 100,000 clones, 84% of them singletons. The specimen was CD4+ T cells from blood, collected approximately 45 months after liver transplant. These receptor sequences come from a human patient who received a liver transplant. Part of the T cells may come from the graft donor.

This clone was seen more than once but under ten times. The chain has TRBV5-1 and TRBJ1-5; the D is unclear. This CDR3 is 14 amino acids long. V was trimmed by 4 bases and J by 2 bases, leaving 10 bases between them. CDR1 is SGHRS and CDR2 is YFSETQ in the germline V gene. CDR3 nucleotide sequence: TGCGCCAGCAGCCCCTCTCAGGGCAATCAGCCCCAGCATTTT. Translating gives CASSPSQGNQPQHF.

This chain joins TRBV7-2 and TRBJ2-2, with D perhaps TRBD1 or TRBD2 (5 bases each). Germline V lookup: CDR1 SGHTA, CDR2 FQGNSA. The V gene lost 5 bases and the J gene lost 5 bases, with 12 bases spanning the gap. This CDR3 region has 14 residues. CDR3 sequence reads: CASSPSWGTGELFF. The CDR3 bases are TGTGCCAGCAGCCCGTCATGGGGGACCGGGGAGCTGTTTTTT.

The gene calls are TRBV7-2 and TRBJ2-1, with TRBD2 matching 10 bases. Trimming cost V 4 bases and J 6 bases; bases outside gene matches: 12. This CDR3 region has 17 residues. The germline V gene has CDR1 SGHTA and CDR2 FQGNSA. Written as DNA, the CDR3 is TGTGCCAGCAGCTCCACCCTCCTAGCGGGAGTGTCCAATGAGCAGTTCTTC. It specifies CASSSTLLAGVSNEQFF.

In this sample, this clone turned up a few times. The V gene is TRBV19, the J gene TRBJ1-3; 8 bases agree with TRBD1. This CDR3 region has 18 residues. From germline, CDR1 is LNHDA and CDR2 SQIVND (reference sequence). Trimming removed 3 bases from V and 0 bases from J; junction bases left unmatched: 10. The CDR3 region is CASSISRQGRSSGNTIYF. CDR3 in DNA: TGTGCCAGTAGTATCTCGAGACAGGGGCGCAGCTCTGGAAACACCATATATTTT.

In its sample, this clone was seen once. The chain couples TRBV19 to TRBJ1-2; 7 nucleotides match TRBD1. There are 14 residues in the CDR3. Unmatched junction bases numbered 6, after V lost 6 bases and J lost 2 bases. Germline lookup yields CDR1 LNHDA and CDR2 SQIVND (reference sequence). CDR3 protein: CASSSGQLNYGYTF. Here the CDR3 DNA reads TGTGCCAGTAGCTCGGGACAGTTAAACTATGGCTACACCTTC. Variable domain in full (rest from reference TRBV19 and TRBJ1-2): DGGITQSPKYLFRKEGQNVTLSCEQNLNHDAMYWYRQDPGQGLRLIYYSQIVNDFQKGDIAEGYSVSREKKESFPLTVTSAQKNPTAFYLCASSSGQLNYGYTFGSGTRLTVV.

The rearrangement uses TRBV7-3 and TRBJ2-2; D gene ambiguous. V was clipped by 4 bases and J by 7 bases, with 10 bases between them. This CDR3 is 13 amino acids long. Per the germline V gene, CDR1 is SGHTA and CDR2 is FQGTGA. The CDR3 region has the DNA TGTGCCAGCAGCTCCCCGCCGGGCGGGGAGCTGTTTTTT. It specifies CASSSPPGGELFF. The full variable domain, completed using reference TRBV7-3 and TRBJ2-2, is GAGVSQTPSNKVTEKGKYVELRCDPISGHTALYWYRQSLGQGPEFLIYFQGTGAADDSGLPNDRFFAVRPEGSVSTLKIQRTERGDSAVYLCASSSPPGGELFFGEGSRLTVL.

The genes are TRBV9 and TRBJ2-3; 7 positions agree with TRBD2. Losses at the gene ends were 4 bases for V and 0 bases for J; bases not matched to a gene: 5. The CDR3 covers 15 residues. The germline V gene has CDR1 SGDLS and CDR2 YYNGEE. The CDR3 here is CASSSGGTSTDTQYF. CDR3 in DNA: TGTGCCAGCAGCTCCGGGGGGACTAGCACAGATACGCAGTATTTT.

This clone came up a few times. The chain couples TRBV19 to TRBJ1-2; the D is unclear. This CDR3 has 15 amino acids. The germline V and J ends were trimmed by 6 bases and 6 bases, with 20 bases remaining between them. Germline V gene data show CDR1 as LNHDA and CDR2 as SQIVND (reference sequence). Written as DNA, the CDR3 is TGTGCCAGTAGCCCGGGAGCGGGCTCGGATCATGGCTACACCTTC. This gives the protein CASSPGAGSDHGYTF.

The chain links TRBV18 to TRBJ1-3, with 7 bases identical to TRBD1. The CDR3 covers 16 residues. V was clipped by 2 bases and J by 2 bases; unmatched bases: 6. Germline loops: CDR1 KGHSH, CDR2 LQKENI. The CDR3 reads CASSPGRGRTGNTIYF. The CDR3, as DNA: TGTGCCAGCTCACCAGGCAGGGGGAGGACTGGAAACACCATATATTTT.

J is TRBJ2-7 and V is TRBV6-5; D gene ambiguous. CDR1 is MNHEY, CDR2 SVGAGI, per germline. The CDR3 spans 13 residues. V was trimmed by 0 bases and J by 2 bases, leaving 5 bases between them. The CDR3 protein is CASSYSYPYEQYF. CDR3 DNA sequence: TGTGCCAGCAGTTACTCGTATCCCTACGAGCAGTACTTC.

This clone was recorded a few times. This rearrangement joins TRBV28 to TRBJ2-1; D gene uncertain. The V end lost 6 bases, the J end lost 3 bases, and 3 bases lay between the germline ends. Germline V CDR1 and CDR2: MDHEN, SYDVKM. There are 11 residues in the CDR3. CDR3 residues: CASSGYNEQFF. The CDR3 DNA reads TGTGCCAGCAGCGGCTACAATGAGCAGTTCTTC.